Sequencing of this TCR beta chain was carried out in a study of early T cells in non-severe SARS-CoV-2 infection. V lost 0 bases, J lost 8 bases, and 10 bases lay in between. The CDR3 covers 14 residues. CDR1 KGHDR and CDR2 SFDVKD come from the germline V gene. TCRdb recomputed calls from the 5' RACE reads with MiXCR, one row per CDR3 protein. The sample records tens of thousands of distinct CDR3 sequences, approximately 4.3% being singletons. Input material: whole blood. The TCR originated in an adult who was a healthcare worker with PCR-confirmed SARS-CoV-2 infection or an uninfected control (not recorded which). The chain recombines TRBV24-1 with TRBJ2-1, with a possible D match to TRBD1 (6 bases). The CDR3 reads CATSDLDHRDEQFF. CDR3 bases: TGTGCCACCAGTGATTTGGATCACAGGGATGAGCAGTTCTTC.